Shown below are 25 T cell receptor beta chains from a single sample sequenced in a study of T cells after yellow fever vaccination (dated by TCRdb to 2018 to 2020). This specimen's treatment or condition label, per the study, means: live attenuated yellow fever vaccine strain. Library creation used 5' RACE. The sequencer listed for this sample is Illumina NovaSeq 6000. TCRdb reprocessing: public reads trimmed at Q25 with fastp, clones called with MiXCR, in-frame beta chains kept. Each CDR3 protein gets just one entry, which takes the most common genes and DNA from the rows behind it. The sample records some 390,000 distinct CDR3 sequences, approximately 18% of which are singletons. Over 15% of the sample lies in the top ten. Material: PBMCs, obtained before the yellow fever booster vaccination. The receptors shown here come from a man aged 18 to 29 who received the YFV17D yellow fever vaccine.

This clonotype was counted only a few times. CDR3 coding DNA: TGTGCCAGCAGCTCAGGTGGTAGCCCAACTAATGAAAAACTGTTTTTT. This encodes CASSSGGSPTNEKLFF. This chain uses TRBV7-9 with TRBJ1-4; D is ambiguous. The germline gives CDR1 SEHNR, CDR2 FQNEAQ (reference sequence). The ends were cut back, 4 bases at V and 0 bases at J, with 12 bases in the middle. The CDR3 is 16 amino acids.

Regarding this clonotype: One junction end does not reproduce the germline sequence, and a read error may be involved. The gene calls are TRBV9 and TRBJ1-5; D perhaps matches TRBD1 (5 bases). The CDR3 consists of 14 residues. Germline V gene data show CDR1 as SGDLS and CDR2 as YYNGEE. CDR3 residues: CASSRDGSDQPQHF. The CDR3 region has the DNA TGTGCCAGCAGCCGGGACGGTAGCGATCAGCCCCAGCATTTT.

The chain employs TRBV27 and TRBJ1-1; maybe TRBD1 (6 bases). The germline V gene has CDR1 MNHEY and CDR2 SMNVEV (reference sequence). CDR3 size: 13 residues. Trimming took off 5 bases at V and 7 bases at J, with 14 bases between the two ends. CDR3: CASSLEGVSEAFF. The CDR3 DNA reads TGTGCCAGCAGTCTAGAGGGGGTGAGTGAAGCTTTCTTT.

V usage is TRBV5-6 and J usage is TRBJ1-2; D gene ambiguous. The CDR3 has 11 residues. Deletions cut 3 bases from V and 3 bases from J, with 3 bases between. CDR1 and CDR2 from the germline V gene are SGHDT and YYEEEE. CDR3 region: CASSSDYGYTF. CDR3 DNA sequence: TGTGCCAGCAGCTCAGACTATGGCTACACCTTC.

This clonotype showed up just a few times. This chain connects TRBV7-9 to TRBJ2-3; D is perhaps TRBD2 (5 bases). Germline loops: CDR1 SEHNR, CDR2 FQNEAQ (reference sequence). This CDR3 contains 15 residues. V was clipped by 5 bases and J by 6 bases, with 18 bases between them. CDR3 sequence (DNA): TGTGCCAGCAGCCTCCTAGCCAATGGGGAGGATACGCAGTATTTT. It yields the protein CASSLLANGEDTQYF.

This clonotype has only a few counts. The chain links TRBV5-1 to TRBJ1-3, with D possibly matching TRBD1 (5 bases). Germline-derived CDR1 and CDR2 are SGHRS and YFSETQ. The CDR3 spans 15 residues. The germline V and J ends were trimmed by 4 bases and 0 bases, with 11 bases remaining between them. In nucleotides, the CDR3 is TGCGCCAGCAGCCCTCAGGGTCACTCTGGAAACACCATATATTTT. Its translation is CASSPQGHSGNTIYF.

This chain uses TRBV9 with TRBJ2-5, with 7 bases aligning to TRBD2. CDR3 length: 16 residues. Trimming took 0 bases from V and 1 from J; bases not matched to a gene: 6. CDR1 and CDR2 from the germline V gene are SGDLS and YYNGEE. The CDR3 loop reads CASSVAVTSRQETQYF. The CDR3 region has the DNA TGTGCCAGCAGCGTAGCAGTGACTAGCCGCCAAGAGACCCAGTACTTC.

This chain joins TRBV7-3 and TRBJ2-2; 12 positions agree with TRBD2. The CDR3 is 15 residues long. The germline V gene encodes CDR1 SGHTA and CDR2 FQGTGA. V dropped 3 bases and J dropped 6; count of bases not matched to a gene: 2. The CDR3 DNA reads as TGTGCCAGCAGCTTGCTAGCGGGGGGGCCCGGGGAGCTGTTTTTT. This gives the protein CASSLLAGGPGELFF.

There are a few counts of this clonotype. The CDR3 reads CASSRRGTTNEKLFF. The CDR3 bases are TGTGCCAGCAGCCGCAGGGGGACGACTAATGAAAAACTGTTTTTT. V gene TRBV9 combines with J gene TRBJ1-4, with 7 nucleotides matching TRBD1. The CDR3 contains 15 residues. V gave up 4 bases and J gave up 2 bases; unmatched junction bases: 5. Per the germline V gene, CDR1 is SGDLS and CDR2 is YYNGEE.

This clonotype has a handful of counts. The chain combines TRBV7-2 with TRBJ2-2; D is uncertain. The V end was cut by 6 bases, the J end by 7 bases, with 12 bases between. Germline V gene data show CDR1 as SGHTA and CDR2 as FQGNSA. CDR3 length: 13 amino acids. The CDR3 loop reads CASRFTLIGELFF. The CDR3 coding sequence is TGTGCCAGCAGATTTACCCTCATCGGGGAGCTGTTTTTT.

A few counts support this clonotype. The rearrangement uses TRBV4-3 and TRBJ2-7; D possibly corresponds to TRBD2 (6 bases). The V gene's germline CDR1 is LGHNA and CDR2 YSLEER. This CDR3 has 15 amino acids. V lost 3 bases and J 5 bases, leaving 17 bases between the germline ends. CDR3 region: CASSQGLVGLHEQYV. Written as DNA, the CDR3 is TGCGCCAGCAGCCAGGGACTGGTTGGGCTCCACGAGCAGTACGTC.

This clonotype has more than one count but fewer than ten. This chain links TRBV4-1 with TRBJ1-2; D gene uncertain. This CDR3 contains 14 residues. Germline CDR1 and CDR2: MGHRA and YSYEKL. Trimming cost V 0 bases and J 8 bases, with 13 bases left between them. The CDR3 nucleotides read TGCGCCAGCAGCCAAGATCTTCAGGCCCCGGGCTACACCTTC. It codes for CASSQDLQAPGYTF.

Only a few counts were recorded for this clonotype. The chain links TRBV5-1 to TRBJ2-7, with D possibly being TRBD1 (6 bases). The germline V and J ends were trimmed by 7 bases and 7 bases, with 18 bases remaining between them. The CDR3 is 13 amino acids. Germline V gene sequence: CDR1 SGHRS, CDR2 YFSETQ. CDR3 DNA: TGCGCCAGCGGCCGGGACACCATGTCTGAGCAGTACGTC. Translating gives CASGRDTMSEQYV.

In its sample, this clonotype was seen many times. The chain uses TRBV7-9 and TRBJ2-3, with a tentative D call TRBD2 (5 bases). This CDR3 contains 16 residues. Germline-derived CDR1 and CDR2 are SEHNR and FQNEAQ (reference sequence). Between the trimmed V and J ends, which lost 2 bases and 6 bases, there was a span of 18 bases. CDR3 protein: CASSLPHFPPGDTQYF. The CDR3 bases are TGTGCCAGCAGCTTACCCCACTTCCCCCCGGGGGATACGCAGTATTTT. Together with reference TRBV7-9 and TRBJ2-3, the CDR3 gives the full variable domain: DTGVSQNPRHKITKRGQNVTFRCDPISEHNRLYWYRQTLGQGPEFLTYFQNEAQLEKSRLLSDRFSAERPKGSFSTLEIQRTEQGDSAMYLCASSLPHFPPGDTQYFGPGTRLTVL.

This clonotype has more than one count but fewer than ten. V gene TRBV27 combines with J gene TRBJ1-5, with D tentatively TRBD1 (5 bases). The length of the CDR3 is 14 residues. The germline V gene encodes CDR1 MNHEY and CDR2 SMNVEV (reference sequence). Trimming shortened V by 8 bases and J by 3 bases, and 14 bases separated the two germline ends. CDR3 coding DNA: TGTGCCAGCTCTTCCCAGGGTATCAATCAGCCCCAGCATTTT. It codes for CASSSQGINQPQHF.

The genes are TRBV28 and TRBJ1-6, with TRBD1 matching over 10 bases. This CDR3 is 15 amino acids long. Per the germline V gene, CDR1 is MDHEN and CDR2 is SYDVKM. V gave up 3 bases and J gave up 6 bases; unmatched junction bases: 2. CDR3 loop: CASSLGTGVNSPLHF. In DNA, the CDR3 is TGTGCCAGCAGTTTGGGGACAGGGGTTAATTCACCCCTCCACTTT. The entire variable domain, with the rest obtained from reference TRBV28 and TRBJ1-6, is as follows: DVKVTQSSRYLVKRTGEKVFLECVQDMDHENMFWYRQDPGLGLRLIYFSYDVKMKEKGDIPEGYSVSREKKERFSLILESASTNQTSMYLCASSLGTGVNSPLHFGNGTRLTVT.

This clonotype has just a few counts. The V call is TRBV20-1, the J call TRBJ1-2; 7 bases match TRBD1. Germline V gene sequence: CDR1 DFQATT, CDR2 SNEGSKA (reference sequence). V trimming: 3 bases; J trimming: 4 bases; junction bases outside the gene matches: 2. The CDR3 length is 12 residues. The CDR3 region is CSASGQVYGYTF. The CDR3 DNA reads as TGCAGTGCTAGCGGACAGGTCTATGGCTACACCTTC.

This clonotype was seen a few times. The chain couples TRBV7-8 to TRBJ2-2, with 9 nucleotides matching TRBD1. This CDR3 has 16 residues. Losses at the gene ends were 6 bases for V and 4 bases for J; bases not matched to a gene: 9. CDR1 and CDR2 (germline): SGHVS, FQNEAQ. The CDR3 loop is CASRRSTGGFTGELFF. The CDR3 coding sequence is TGTGCCAGCAGGAGGAGTACAGGGGGCTTCACCGGGGAGCTGTTTTTT.

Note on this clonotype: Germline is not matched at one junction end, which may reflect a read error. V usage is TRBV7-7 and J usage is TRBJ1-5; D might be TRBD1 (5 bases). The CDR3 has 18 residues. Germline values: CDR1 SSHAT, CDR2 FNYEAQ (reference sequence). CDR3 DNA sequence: TGTGCTAGCAGCTTTAATGATGTAGGGGTCATGAGCAATCAGCCCCAGCATTTT. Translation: CASSFNDVGVMSNQPQHF.

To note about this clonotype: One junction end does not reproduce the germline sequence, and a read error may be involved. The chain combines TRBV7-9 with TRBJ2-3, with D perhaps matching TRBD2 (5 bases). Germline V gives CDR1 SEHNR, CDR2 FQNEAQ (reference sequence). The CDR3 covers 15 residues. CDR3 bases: TGTGCCAGCACCTTAAGGGCGGGTCCCTCCGATACGCAGTATTTT. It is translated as CASTLRAGPSDTQYF. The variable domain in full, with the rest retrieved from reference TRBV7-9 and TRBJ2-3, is DTGVSQNPRHKITKRGQNVTFRCDPISEHNRLYWYRQTLGQGPEFLTYFQNEAQLEKSRLLSDRFSAERPKGSFSTLEIQRTEQGDSAMYLCASTLRAGPSDTQYFGPGTRLTVL.

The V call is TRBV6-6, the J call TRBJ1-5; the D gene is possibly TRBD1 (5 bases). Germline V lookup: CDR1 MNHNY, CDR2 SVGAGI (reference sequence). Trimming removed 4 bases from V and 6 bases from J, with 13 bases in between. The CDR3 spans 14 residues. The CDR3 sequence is CASSFIGDGQPQHF. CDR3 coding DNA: TGTGCCAGCAGTTTTATCGGGGACGGTCAGCCCCAGCATTTT.

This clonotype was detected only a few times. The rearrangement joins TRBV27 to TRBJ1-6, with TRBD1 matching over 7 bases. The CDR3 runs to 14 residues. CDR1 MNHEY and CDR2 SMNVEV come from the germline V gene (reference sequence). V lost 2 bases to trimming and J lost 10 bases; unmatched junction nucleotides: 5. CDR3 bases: TGTGCCAGCAGTTTAGGGGACAGTTACTCACCCCTCCACTTT. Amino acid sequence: CASSLGDSYSPLHF.

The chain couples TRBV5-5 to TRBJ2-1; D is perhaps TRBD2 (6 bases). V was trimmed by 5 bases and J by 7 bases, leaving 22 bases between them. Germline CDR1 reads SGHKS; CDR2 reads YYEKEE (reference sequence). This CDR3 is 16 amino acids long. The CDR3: CASRPPGVSANNEQFF. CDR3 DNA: TGTGCCAGCAGACCACCGGGGGTTTCAGCGAATAATGAGCAGTTCTTC. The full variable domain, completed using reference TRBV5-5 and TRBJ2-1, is DAGVTQSPTHLIKTRGQQVTLRCSPISGHKSVSWYQQVLGQGPQFIFQYYEKEERGRGNFPDRFSARQFPNYSSELNVNALLLGDSALYLCASRPPGVSANNEQFFGPGTRLTVL.

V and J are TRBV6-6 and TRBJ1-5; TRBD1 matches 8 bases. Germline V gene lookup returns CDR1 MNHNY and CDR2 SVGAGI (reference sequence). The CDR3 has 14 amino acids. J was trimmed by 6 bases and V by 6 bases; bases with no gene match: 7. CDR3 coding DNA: TGTGCCAGCAGGGACAGGGCTATGGGTCAGCCCCAGCATTTT. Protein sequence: CASRDRAMGQPQHF.

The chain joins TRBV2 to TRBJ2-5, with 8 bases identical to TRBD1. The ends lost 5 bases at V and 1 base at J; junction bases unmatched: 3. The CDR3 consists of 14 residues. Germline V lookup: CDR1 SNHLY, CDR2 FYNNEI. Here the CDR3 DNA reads TGTGCCAGCAGTCCGGACAGGGCCCAAGAGACCCAGTACTTC. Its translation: CASSPDRAQETQYF.